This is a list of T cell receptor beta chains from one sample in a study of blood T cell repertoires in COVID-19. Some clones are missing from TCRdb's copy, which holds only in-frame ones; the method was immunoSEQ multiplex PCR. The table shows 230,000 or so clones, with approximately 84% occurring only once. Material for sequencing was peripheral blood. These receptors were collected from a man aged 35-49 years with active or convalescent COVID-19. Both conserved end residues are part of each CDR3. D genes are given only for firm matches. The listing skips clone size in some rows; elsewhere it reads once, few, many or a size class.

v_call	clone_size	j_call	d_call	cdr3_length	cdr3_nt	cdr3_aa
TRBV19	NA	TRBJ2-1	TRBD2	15	TGTGCCAGTAGCCCGCCGGGGGGGGCCTACAATGAGCAGTTCTTC	CASSPPGGAYNEQFF
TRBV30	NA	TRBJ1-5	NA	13	TGTGCCTGGAGTGTAACCGGGAATCAGCCCCAGCATTTT	CAWSVTGNQPQHF
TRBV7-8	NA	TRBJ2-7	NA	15	TGTGCCAGCAGCTTAGAACCAGGCCTAAAGGACGAGCAGTACTTC	CASSLEPGLKDEQYF
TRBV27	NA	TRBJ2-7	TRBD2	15	TGTGCCAGCAGTTTCGGGGGGGACCCCTCCTACGAGCAGTACTTC	CASSFGGDPSYEQYF
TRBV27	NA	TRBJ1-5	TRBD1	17	TGTGCCAGCAGTTTATTGTCGGGACAGGGTAACAATCAGCCCCAGCATTTT	CASSLLSGQGNNQPQHF
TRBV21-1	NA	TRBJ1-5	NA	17	TGTGCCAGCAGCAAACGCAGGGGGCGAAGGCTCGATCAGCCCCAGCATTTT	CASSKRRGRRLDQPQHF
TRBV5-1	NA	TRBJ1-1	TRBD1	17	TGCGCCAGCAGCTTGAGGGGGACAGGGGACGGGGACACTGAAGCTTTCTTT	CASSLRGTGDGDTEAFF
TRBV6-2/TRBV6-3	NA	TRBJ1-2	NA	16	TGTGCCAGCAGTTACCACCCTGACTCGGGTTCCGGCGGCTACACCTTC	CASSYHPDSGSGGYTF
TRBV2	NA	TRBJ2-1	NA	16	TGTGCCAGCAGTGAAAGTCTTAGCGCGGGGTTGAATGAGCAGTTCTTC	CASSESLSAGLNEQFF
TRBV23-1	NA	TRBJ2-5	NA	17	TGCGCCAGCAGTCAATCCGGCAAGGGGGTCCCGGAGGCCACCCAGTACTTC	CASSQSGKGVPEATQYF
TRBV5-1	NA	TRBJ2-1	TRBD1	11	TGCGCCAGCAGCCTACAGGGGGCGCGGTTCTTC	CASSLQGARFF
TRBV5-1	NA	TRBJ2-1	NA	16	TGCGCCAGCAGCTTGGGGTTAGCGGTGGATTACAATGAGCAGTTCTTC	CASSLGLAVDYNEQFF
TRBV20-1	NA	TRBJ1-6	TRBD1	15	TGCAGTGCTAGTCAGAGCAGGGGGGATAATTCACCCCTCCACTTT	CSASQSRGDNSPLHF
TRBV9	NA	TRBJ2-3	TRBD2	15	TGTGCCAGCAGCGTGGGGACTAGCGGGGGCGATACGCAGTATTTT	CASSVGTSGGDTQYF
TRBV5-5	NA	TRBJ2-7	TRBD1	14	TGTGCCAGCAGCTTGGAACAGGGGACCTACGAGCAGTACTTC	CASSLEQGTYEQYF
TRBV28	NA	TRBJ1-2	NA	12	TGTGCCAGCACCCGACCCCCAGGTGGCTACACCTTC	CASTRPPGGYTF
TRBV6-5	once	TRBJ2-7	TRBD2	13	TGTGCCAGCAGCTCGGGACTAGCGGGGGAGCAGTACTTC	CASSSGLAGEQYF
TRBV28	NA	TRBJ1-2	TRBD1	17	TGTGCCAGCAGCCACACAGGGGGCAGCCAGGCCCCGAATGGCTACACCTTC	CASSHTGGSQAPNGYTF
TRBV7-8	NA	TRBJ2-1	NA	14	TGTGCCAGCAGCCCCCTAATATCCTACAATGAGCAGTTCTTC	CASSPLISYNEQFF
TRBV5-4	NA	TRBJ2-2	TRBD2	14	TGTGCCAGCAGCGTGGGACTAGTCACCGGGGAGCTGTTTTTT	CASSVGLVTGELFF
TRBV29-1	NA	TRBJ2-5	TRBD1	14	TGCAGCGTTGAAAGGGTCAGGGGGTCAGAGACCCAGTACTTC	CSVERVRGSETQYF
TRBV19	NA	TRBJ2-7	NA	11	TGTGCCAGTAGTTTGGGGGGCGAGCAGTACTTC	CASSLGGEQYF
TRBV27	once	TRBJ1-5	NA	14	TGTGCCAGCAGTTTAGTAGGGAGAGGCCAGCCCCAGCATTTT	CASSLVGRGQPQHF
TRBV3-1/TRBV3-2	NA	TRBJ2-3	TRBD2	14	TGTGCCAGCAGCCAACGGGGGGGGCTTGATACGCAGTATTTT	CASSQRGGLDTQYF
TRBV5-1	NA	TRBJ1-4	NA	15	TGCGCCAGCAGCCTGCGAGATGCAACTAATGAAAAACTGTTTTTT	CASSLRDATNEKLFF
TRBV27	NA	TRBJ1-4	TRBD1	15	TGTGCCAGCAGTACCGCGGGACAGGGTCGGGAAAAACTGTTTTTT	CASSTAGQGREKLFF
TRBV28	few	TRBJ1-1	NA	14	TGTGCCAGCAGTCTTACAGGGACGAACACTGAAGCTTTCTTT	CASSLTGTNTEAFF
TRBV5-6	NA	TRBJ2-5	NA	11	TGTGCCAGCAGCCGGCGGGAGACCCAGTACTTC	CASSRRETQYF
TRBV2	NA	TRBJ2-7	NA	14	TGTGCCAGCAGTGGGACAGCCGGGTCCTACGAGCAGTACTTC	CASSGTAGSYEQYF
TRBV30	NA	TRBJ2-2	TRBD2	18	TGTGCCTGGAAATCGGGTCTAGCGGGCCTCTCGAACACCGGGGAGCTGTTTTTT	CAWKSGLAGLSNTGELFF
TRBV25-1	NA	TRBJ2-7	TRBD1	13	TGTGCCAGCACCATCACCGGGACAGGCGGGCAGTACTTC	CASTITGTGGQYF
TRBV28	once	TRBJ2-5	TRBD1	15	TGTGCCAGCAGTATCACAGGGGGCTATACCGGGACCCAGTACTTC	CASSITGGYTGTQYF